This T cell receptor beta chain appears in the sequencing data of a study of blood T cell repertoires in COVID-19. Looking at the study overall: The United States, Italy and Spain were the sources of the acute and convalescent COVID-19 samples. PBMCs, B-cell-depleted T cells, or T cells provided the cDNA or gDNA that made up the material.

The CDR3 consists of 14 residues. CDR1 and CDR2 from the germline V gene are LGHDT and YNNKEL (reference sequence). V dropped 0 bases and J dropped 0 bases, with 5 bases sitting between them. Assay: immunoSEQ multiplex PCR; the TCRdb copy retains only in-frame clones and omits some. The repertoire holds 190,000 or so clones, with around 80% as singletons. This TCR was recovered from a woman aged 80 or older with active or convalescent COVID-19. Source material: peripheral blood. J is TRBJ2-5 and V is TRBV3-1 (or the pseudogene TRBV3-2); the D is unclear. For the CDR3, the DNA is TGTGCCAGCAGCCAAGAAATCAACCAAGAGACCCAGTACTTC. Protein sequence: CASSQEINQETQYF.